This T cell receptor (beta chain) was recorded in a study of PD-1 blockade in classical Hodgkin lymphoma. Each patient's relapse followed autologous stem cell transplantation, and brentuximab vedotin exposure varied. Thawed PBMCs yielded CD4+ T cells through magnetic negative selection. V gave up 4 bases and J gave up 6 bases, with 19 bases separating them. CDR3 length: 15 residues. Germline V gene data show CDR1 as SEHNR and CDR2 as FQNEAQ (reference sequence). TCRdb's table, derived via immunoSEQ multiplex PCR, lists solely in-frame clones and lacks some. Of approximately 25,000 clones listed, roughly 80% are singletons.

V usage is TRBV7-9 and J usage is TRBJ2-7; possible D gene TRBD2, 6 bases. The clonotype comes from a human donor with classical Hodgkin lymphoma. The sequenced sample was CD4+ T cells from blood, obtained at baseline. The CDR3 DNA reads TGTGCCAGCAGCTCCGGGGCGGGGCAGGCGGGCGAGCAGTACTTC. Translation: CASSSGAGQAGEQYF.